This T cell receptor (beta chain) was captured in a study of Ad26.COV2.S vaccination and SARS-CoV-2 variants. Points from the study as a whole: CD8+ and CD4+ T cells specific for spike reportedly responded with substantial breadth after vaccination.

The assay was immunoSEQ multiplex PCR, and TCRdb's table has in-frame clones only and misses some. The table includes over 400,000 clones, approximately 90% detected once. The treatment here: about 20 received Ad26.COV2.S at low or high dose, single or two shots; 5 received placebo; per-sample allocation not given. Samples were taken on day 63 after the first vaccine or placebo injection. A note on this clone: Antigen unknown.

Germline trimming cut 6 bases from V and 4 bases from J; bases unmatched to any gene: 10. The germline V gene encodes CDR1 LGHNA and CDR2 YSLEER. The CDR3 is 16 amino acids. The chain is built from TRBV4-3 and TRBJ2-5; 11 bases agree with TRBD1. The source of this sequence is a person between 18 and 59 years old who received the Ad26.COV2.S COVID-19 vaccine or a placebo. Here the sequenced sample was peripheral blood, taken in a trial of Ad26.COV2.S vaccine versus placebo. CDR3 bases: TGCGCCAGCAGTCCCCTTTGGGGGACAGGGGGAGAGACCCAGTACTTC. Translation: CASSPLWGTGGETQYF.